This entry lists 11 T cell receptor beta chains sequenced from one sample in a study of graft-versus-host responses after intestinal transplantation (dated by TCRdb to the early 2020s). The library was produced with the immunoSEQ multiplex PCR assay. This is the immuneACCESS table as TCRdb keeps it, with only in-frame sequences that have V and J called. A part of the clones is gone; compared with another copy, unresolved V genes explain less than half, and the rest is unexplained. Counted in this sample were over 10,000 clones; roughly 93% of them appeared once. The ten largest clones capture 4.4% of the sample. The specimen comprised PBMCs, sampled about 1,000 days after intestinal transplantation. All receptors derive from a human patient who received an intestinal transplant, so some T cells may come from the graft donor.

This sequence joins TRBV6-8 and TRBJ1-2, with D tentatively TRBD1 (6 bases). Deletions cut 2 bases from V and 7 bases from J, with 23 bases between. This CDR3 region has 17 residues. Germline loops: CDR1 MNHGY, CDR2 SAAAGT. The DNA for the CDR3 is TGTGCCAGCAGTTACCCCCCTCACAGGGATAGTATGGGTGGCTACACCTTC. It encodes CASSYPPHRDSMGGYTF.

V is TRBV19 and J is TRBJ2-7; D unresolved. Per the germline V gene, CDR1 is LNHDA and CDR2 is SQIVND (reference sequence). The CDR3 runs 13 residues. Trimming took 5 bases from V and 5 from J, leaving 13 bases between them. In nucleotides, the CDR3 is TGTGCCAGTAGTCCCCTTTTCTCGCACGAGCAGTACTTC. It codes for CASSPLFSHEQYF.

The genes are TRBV29-1 and TRBJ2-2; 8 positions agree with TRBD2. The CDR3 covers 13 residues. CDR1 is SQVTM, CDR2 ANQGSEA, per germline. V was clipped by 6 bases and J by 6 bases; unmatched bases: 6. The CDR3 DNA reads as TGCAGCGTCCTCGTCGGGGGGGCCGGGGAGCTGTTTTTT. Translated: CSVLVGGAGELFF.

This chain connects TRBV9 to TRBJ1-4; 8 bases agree with TRBD1. V lost 4 bases to trimming and J lost 6 bases; unmatched junction nucleotides: 5. Germline assignment: CDR1 SGDLS and CDR2 YYNGEE. This CDR3 region has 14 residues. The CDR3 DNA reads TGTGCCAGCAGCTCACCGACAGGGGATGAAAAACTGTTTTTT. This codes for CASSSPTGDEKLFF.

The CDR3 DNA reads TGTGCCAGTAGTATGGGCCAAATACTAGAGACCCAGTACTTC. This encodes CASSMGQILETQYF. The rearrangement links TRBV19 to TRBJ2-5; no clear D gene. V lost 3 bases, J lost 4 bases, and 12 bases lay in between. The CDR3 totals 14 residues. The germline CDR1 and CDR2 sequences are LNHDA and SQIVND (reference sequence).

The chain links TRBV7-9 to TRBJ1-2; D might be TRBD1 (6 bases). V lost 5 bases, J lost 7 bases, and 17 bases lay in between. This CDR3 has 14 amino acids. Per the germline V gene, CDR1 is SEHNR and CDR2 is FQNEAQ (reference sequence). The CDR3, as DNA: TGTGCCAGCAGCCCCGAGGGGGGAGGCTGTGGCTACACCTTC. This gives the protein CASSPEGGGCGYTF.

This clone has more than one count but fewer than ten. The gene calls are TRBV11-2 and TRBJ1-6, with 7 bases that match TRBD1. Trimming cost V 1 base and J 9 bases; bases outside gene matches: 9. The CDR3 totals 16 residues. Germline CDR1 SGHAT, CDR2 FQNNGV. CDR3 residues: CASSLGQGGYGSPLHF. The CDR3 region has the DNA TGTGCCAGCAGCTTAGGGCAGGGGGGATATGGTTCACCCCTCCACTTT.

The V and J genes are TRBV9 and TRBJ2-5; a weak D match, TRBD1 (5 bases). The end of the DNA aligns better with TRBJ2-7, so the J call may be wrong. Germline V gives CDR1 SGDLS, CDR2 YYNGEE. This CDR3 spans 16 amino acids. The CDR3 reads CASSVGVSSGQNEQYF. The DNA of the CDR3 is TGTGCCAGCAGCGTAGGTGTTAGTTCAGGGCAAAACGAGCAGTACTTC.

The chain couples TRBV7-9 to TRBJ1-6; D is unresolved. The CDR3 is 14 amino acids. V was shortened by 8 bases and J by 3 bases, with 11 bases between the two germline ends. The germline CDR1 and CDR2 sequences are SEHNR and FQNEAQ (reference sequence). The CDR3 loop is CASGFGSYNSPLHF. The CDR3 DNA reads TGTGCCAGCGGGTTTGGCAGCTATAATTCACCCCTCCACTTT.

This rearrangement joins TRBV13 to TRBJ1-3; D possibly corresponds to TRBD1 (5 bases). Trimming removed 5 bases from V and 0 bases from J, with 11 bases in between. Germline V gene data show CDR1 as PRHDT and CDR2 as FYEKMQ (reference sequence). The CDR3 is made up of 15 amino acids. The CDR3 spells CASSPYRSSGNTIYF. CDR3 nucleotides: TGTGCCAGCAGCCCCTACAGGAGCTCTGGAAACACCATATATTTT.

The chain recombines TRBV15 with TRBJ2-7, with D maybe TRBD2 (5 bases). Germline V gene lookup returns CDR1 LNHNV and CDR2 YYDKDF (reference sequence). The CDR3 totals 16 residues. V gave up 1 base and J gave up 7 bases, with 20 bases separating them. The DNA for the CDR3 is TGTGCCACCAGCAGAGGAAGGACTGATATACCGGGGGAGCAGTACTTC. This codes for CATSRGRTDIPGEQYF.